This T cell receptor beta chain was documented in a study of blood T cell repertoires in COVID-19 (dated by TCRdb to the early 2020s). The study in broad terms: Samples from collaborators originated in the United States, Italy and Spain and spanned both the acute and convalescent phases of COVID-19. The prospective study material was composed of cDNA or gDNA derived from T cells, B-cell-depleted T cells, or PBMCs. Subjects who had been exposed to COVID-19, were actively infected with it, or had recovered from it provided the deeply sampled blood TCRbeta repertoires that made up the dataset. The repertoires were released in a freely available public database intended as a resource for research on the immune response to SARS-CoV-2. The samples were drawn from the first 160 participants of the ongoing ImmuneRACE study and from under 1,500 subjects provided by 6 global collaborators. The sample metadata nearly always contained a de-identified subject ID, COVID-19 status, age in years and sex. Where available, HLA class I and class II types were taken from metadata supplied by the sample provider and were not determined by assay-based typing. Broad study findings and their caveats: How much clinical and demographic metadata was included differed by source and by participant, and the metadata was provided uncurated.

As to this clone: The target of this receptor is not known. No much larger clonotype is one base removed from it; base qualities were not supplied.

Collaborating institutions collected whole blood in K2EDTA tubes following their own protocols. For TCRbeta analysis, collaborators shipped samples in one of three forms: frozen whole blood, isolated PBMCs, or DNA extracted from either of those sample types. TCRbeta CDR3 regions were amplified from genomic DNA using the immunoSEQ Assay, a bias-controlled multiplex PCR. Turning to the authors' computational methods: Within the assay, amplification of reference gene primers was used to estimate how many nucleated cells each sample contained. To quantify the absolute abundance of each unique TCRbeta CDR3 rearrangement, sequence reads were collapsed and filtered. For each sample, productive Simpson clonality was calculated by taking the square root of Simpson's diversity index across productive rearrangements. This immuneACCESS table, as held by TCRdb, lists in-frame sequences with V and J called but not all clones. Of the missing ones, under half trace to an unresolved V gene in checked studies; the others have no known cause. V, J and clone size are those of that table, while D and trimming were read from the DNA. In this sample the table shows about 360,000 clones, approximately 86% of which occur a single time. The ten largest make up 3% of the sample.

CDR1 and CDR2 were assigned from the germline V gene as MNHNS and SASEGT. Trimming removed 4 bases from V and 0 bases from J, leaving 13 bases between the germline ends. The CDR3 spans 16 residues, from the cysteine through the phenylalanine. CDR3 DNA is the only sequence kept; it has 48 bases, read in frame from the first base. This chain is built from TRBV6-1 and TRBJ1-3, with a tentative D gene TRBD1 over 6 matching bases. The sequenced sample consisted of peripheral blood. This TCR derives from a human donor in a cohort sampled during active COVID-19. The CDR3 reads as follows: CASSVGHPSSGNTIYF. In nucleotides, the sequence is TGTGCCAGCAGTGTGGGACATCCTAGCTCTGGAAACACCATATATTTT.